The rows below give T cell receptor beta chains drawn from one sample of a study of regulatory T cells in long-lasting Graves disease. TCRdb reprocessed the multiplex PCR reads via MiXCR and lists one record per CDR3 protein. The repertoire holds a few hundred thousand distinct CDR3 sequences, with 11% to 15% as singletons. The same sample was also studied in work on T cells in Graves' hyperthyroidism and ophthalmopathy.

The specimen was peripheral blood mononuclear cells (PBMCs), collected at new diagnosis, from a patient treated with antithyroid drugs. These receptors came from a woman in her fifties or sixties with Graves disease. CDR3s include the opening cysteine and the closing phenylalanine or tryptophan. The D gene is left open where the match is weak. A row's size may be missing; if present it is once, few, many or a size class.

j_gene: TRBJ2-7
abundance: few
d_gene: -
len: 13
v_gene: TRBV10-1
CDR3nt: TGCGCCAGCAGTGTAGGACAGACCTACGAGCAGTACTTC
CDR3aa: CASSVGQTYEQYF

j_gene: TRBJ1-1
abundance: many
d_gene: -
len: 10
v_gene: TRBV29-1
CDR3nt: TGCAGCATAAGACAGACTGAAGCTTTCTTT
CDR3aa: CSIRQTEAFF

j_gene: TRBJ1-1
abundance: few
d_gene: TRBD1
len: 16
v_gene: TRBV12-3/TRBV12-4
CDR3nt: TGTGCCAGCAGGTCTCCGGGACAGGGATTTAACACTGAAGCTTTCTTT
CDR3aa: CASRSPGQGFNTEAFF

j_gene: TRBJ2-2
abundance: few
d_gene: -
len: 16
v_gene: TRBV7-2
CDR3nt: TGTGCCAGCAGCTTATTCTCCCCGGCCAACACCGGGGAGCTGTTTTTT
CDR3aa: CASSLFSPANTGELFF

j_gene: TRBJ2-7
abundance: many
d_gene: -
len: 13
v_gene: TRBV2
CDR3nt: TGTGCCAGCAGCGGAGACTCATCCTACGAGCAGTACTTC
CDR3aa: CASSGDSSYEQYF

j_gene: TRBJ1-5
abundance: many
d_gene: -
len: 15
v_gene: TRBV28
CDR3nt: TGTGCCAGCAGTTTATGGACCGTTCGTTCGCAGCCCCAGCATTTT
CDR3aa: CASSLWTVRSQPQHF

j_gene: TRBJ2-3
abundance: few
d_gene: -
len: 13
v_gene: TRBV10-3
CDR3nt: TGTGCCATCAGGGCAGGGAGCACAGATACGCAGTATTTT
CDR3aa: CAIRAGSTDTQYF

j_gene: TRBJ2-1
abundance: many
d_gene: TRBD2
len: 17
v_gene: TRBV27
CDR3nt: TGTGCCAGCAGTTTGACTAGCGGGAGTAGCTCCTACAATGAGCAGTTCTTC
CDR3aa: CASSLTSGSSSYNEQFF

j_gene: TRBJ1-2
abundance: many
d_gene: TRBD1
len: 13
v_gene: TRBV9
CDR3nt: TGTGCCAGCAGCGGAACAGGGGGCCATGGCTACACCTTC
CDR3aa: CASSGTGGHGYTF

j_gene: TRBJ2-5
abundance: many
d_gene: -
len: 16
v_gene: TRBV28
CDR3nt: TGTGCCAGCAGTTTAGATGGTTCCGGGACGCCGGCAACCCAGTACTTC
CDR3aa: CASSLDGSGTPATQYF

j_gene: TRBJ2-7
abundance: many
d_gene: -
len: 14
v_gene: TRBV12-3/TRBV12-4
CDR3nt: TGTGCCAGCAGTTTTCTCGCAGGAGCCTACGAGCAGTACTTC
CDR3aa: CASSFLAGAYEQYF

j_gene: TRBJ2-1
abundance: -
d_gene: -
len: 15
v_gene: TRBV7-3
CDR3nt: TGTGCCAGCAGCTTAAAAACTTCCTCCTACAATGAGCAGTTCTTC
CDR3aa: CASSLKTSSYNEQFF

j_gene: TRBJ1-4
abundance: -
d_gene: -
len: 14
v_gene: TRBV10-3
CDR3nt: TGTGCCATCAGTGAAGGACAGATAAATGAAAAACTGTTTTTT
CDR3aa: CAISEGQINEKLFF

j_gene: TRBJ1-1
abundance: few
d_gene: -
len: 13
v_gene: TRBV27
CDR3nt: TGTGCCAGCAGTTTTTGGGGGCCCACTGAAGCTTTCTTT
CDR3aa: CASSFWGPTEAFF

j_gene: TRBJ2-5
abundance: many
d_gene: -
len: 15
v_gene: TRBV20-1
CDR3nt: TGCAGTGCTCCGGACTCTCGTTGGTACCAAGAGACCCAGTACTTC
CDR3aa: CSAPDSRWYQETQYF

j_gene: TRBJ1-2
abundance: many
d_gene: TRBD1
len: 16
v_gene: TRBV3-1
CDR3nt: TGTGCCAGCAGCGAGACCGGGACAGGGTTTAGCTATGGCTACACCTTC
CDR3aa: CASSETGTGFSYGYTF

j_gene: TRBJ2-1
abundance: -
d_gene: TRBD1
len: 15
v_gene: TRBV20-1
CDR3nt: TGCAGTGCTGCAAAGGGACAGGATTCCTTCAATGCGCAGTTCTTC
CDR3aa: CSAAKGQDSFNAQFF

j_gene: TRBJ2-5
abundance: many
d_gene: TRBD2
len: 15
v_gene: TRBV20-1
CDR3nt: TGCAGTGCTAGTGGGCTAGCGGGAGTCCAAGAGACCCAGTACTTC
CDR3aa: CSASGLAGVQETQYF

j_gene: TRBJ2-3
abundance: -
d_gene: TRBD2
len: 17
v_gene: TRBV3-1
CDR3nt: TGTGCCAGCAGCCAAGCGACTAGCGGGAGTGGATCAGATACGCAGTATTTT
CDR3aa: CASSQATSGSGSDTQYF

j_gene: TRBJ2-7
abundance: many
d_gene: -
len: 13
v_gene: TRBV3-1
CDR3nt: TGTGCCAGCAGCCGCAGGGGTTCCTACGAGCAGTACTTC
CDR3aa: CASSRRGSYEQYF

j_gene: TRBJ2-5
abundance: many
d_gene: TRBD2
len: 15
v_gene: TRBV11-2
CDR3nt: TGTGCCAGCAGCGCGACTAGCGGGAGCCCAGAGACCCAGTACTTC
CDR3aa: CASSATSGSPETQYF

j_gene: TRBJ2-7
abundance: -
d_gene: TRBD1
len: 15
v_gene: TRBV4-1
CDR3nt: TGCGCCAGCAGCCAAGCGACAGGGATAGACTACGAGCAGTACTTC
CDR3aa: CASSQATGIDYEQYF

j_gene: TRBJ2-1
abundance: many
d_gene: TRBD1
len: 15
v_gene: TRBV9
CDR3nt: TGTGCCAGCAGCCTCCGGGACAGGACTATGGATGAGCAGTTCTTC
CDR3aa: CASSLRDRTMDEQFF

j_gene: TRBJ2-7
abundance: -
d_gene: -
len: 14
v_gene: TRBV19
CDR3nt: TGTGCCAGTAGTATTCAGGGAGCTAACTACGAGCAGTACTTC
CDR3aa: CASSIQGANYEQYF

j_gene: TRBJ1-2
abundance: few
d_gene: TRBD1
len: 16
v_gene: TRBV4-1
CDR3nt: TGCGCCAGCAGCCAAGAATGGGACAGGGCCTACTATGGCTACACCTTC
CDR3aa: CASSQEWDRAYYGYTF

j_gene: TRBJ2-7
abundance: many
d_gene: TRBD2
len: 19
v_gene: TRBV6-2/TRBV6-3
CDR3nt: TGTGCCAGCAGTTACTCCGTTTGGGTTGAGCGGGAGGGTCTCTACGAGCAGTACTTC
CDR3aa: CASSYSVWVEREGLYEQYF

j_gene: TRBJ2-2
abundance: many
d_gene: -
len: 16
v_gene: TRBV5-1
CDR3nt: TGCGCCAGCAGCTCGAGGGGGGGCGCGAACACCGGGGAGCTGTTTTTT
CDR3aa: CASSSRGGANTGELFF

j_gene: TRBJ2-7
abundance: many
d_gene: TRBD2
len: 15
v_gene: TRBV12-3/TRBV12-4
CDR3nt: TGTGCCAGCAGTACCCGTAGCGGGAGCGCCTACGAGCAGTACTTC
CDR3aa: CASSTRSGSAYEQYF

j_gene: TRBJ2-3
abundance: many
d_gene: -
len: 13
v_gene: TRBV5-1
CDR3nt: TGCGCCAGCAGTGAGGGTAGCACAGATACGCAGTATTTT
CDR3aa: CASSEGSTDTQYF

j_gene: TRBJ2-2
abundance: many
d_gene: -
len: 15
v_gene: TRBV18
CDR3nt: TGTGCCAGCGACGACGGGAAAGGGGGCACCGGGGAGCTGTTTTTT
CDR3aa: CASDDGKGGTGELFF

j_gene: TRBJ2-3
abundance: many
d_gene: -
len: 15
v_gene: TRBV3-1
CDR3nt: TGTGCCAGCAGCCAAGATGGGTACTCCGGGGATACGCAGTATTTT
CDR3aa: CASSQDGYSGDTQYF

j_gene: TRBJ1-1
abundance: -
d_gene: TRBD1
len: 12
v_gene: TRBV28
CDR3nt: TGTGCCGGACAGGGCTTGAACACTGAAGCTTTCTTT
CDR3aa: CAGQGLNTEAFF

j_gene: TRBJ1-2
abundance: many
d_gene: -
len: 13
v_gene: TRBV2
CDR3nt: TGTGCCAGCAGTGACGGGGGGTTCTATGGCTACACCTTC
CDR3aa: CASSDGGFYGYTF

j_gene: TRBJ1-3
abundance: many
d_gene: -
len: 15
v_gene: TRBV3-1
CDR3nt: TGTGCCAGCAGCCAACCCGCGCCCTCTGGAAACACCATATATTTT
CDR3aa: CASSQPAPSGNTIYF

j_gene: TRBJ2-4
abundance: -
d_gene: TRBD1
len: 16
v_gene: TRBV5-6
CDR3nt: TGTGCCAGCAGCACAGTAAAGGGTGGACAGGGAAACATTCAGTACTTC
CDR3aa: CASSTVKGGQGNIQYF

j_gene: TRBJ1-5
abundance: -
d_gene: -
len: 14
v_gene: TRBV19
CDR3nt: TGTGCCAGTAGTATAGCGACAGACAATCAGCCCCAGCATTTT
CDR3aa: CASSIATDNQPQHF

j_gene: TRBJ2-1
abundance: many
d_gene: -
len: 10
v_gene: TRBV5-5
CDR3nt: TGTGCCAGCAGCCGAAATGAGCAGTTCTTC
CDR3aa: CASSRNEQFF